One sample yielded the 8 T cell receptor beta chains listed below, sequenced in a study of T cells in Graves' hyperthyroidism and ophthalmopathy. Amplified regions were TCR beta CDR3 sequences from RNA transcripts. Using the HTBI primer set, a first-round RT-PCR was run on the TCR CDR3. TCRdb independently ran MiXCR on the multiplex PCR reads; one entry per CDR3 protein. Of some 460,000 distinct CDR3 sequences in the sample, 15% to 19% are singletons; the top ten hold around 7.7%. The sample consisted of blood. The receptors derive from a woman aged 18-29 years with Graves' hyperthyroidism.

This clonotype was seen repeatedly, ten times or more. The chain carries TRBV29-1 and TRBJ2-1; TRBD1 aligns across 7 bases. The CDR3 totals 15 residues. CDR1 is SQVTM, CDR2 ANQGSEA, per germline. Trimming took 1 base from V and 5 from J; bases not matched to a gene: 8. This chain's CDR3 is CSVEAARTGDNEQFF. The CDR3 nucleotides read TGCAGCGTTGAAGCTGCCAGAACAGGGGACAATGAGCAGTTCTTC.

This clonotype was seen ten or more times. The chain has TRBV10-3 and TRBJ2-7; D is perhaps TRBD1 or TRBD2 (5 bases each). V shed 4 bases and J shed 6 bases, with 13 bases lying between them. Germline V lookup: CDR1 ENHRY, CDR2 SYGVKD. The CDR3 totals 13 residues. For the CDR3, the DNA is TGTGCCATCAGTGGGGGGACGCAGTTCGAGCAGTACTTC. The encoded protein is CAISGGTQFEQYF.

This clonotype was counted ten times or more. A single base separates this from a much larger clone, so it may be a read error. The V and J genes are TRBV12-3 or TRBV12-4 and TRBJ2-3; a possible D gene is TRBD1 (6 bases). This CDR3 spans 12 amino acids. Trimming removed 8 bases at V and 7 bases at J, with 13 bases between. The CDR3 protein is CASHRAGNTQYF. CDR3 in DNA: TGTGCCAGCCACAGGGCCGGAAATACGCAGTATTTT.

The chain joins TRBV3-1 to TRBJ2-3, with 10 bases fitting TRBD2. Germline V gene data show CDR1 as LGHDT and CDR2 as YNNKEL (reference sequence). This CDR3 has 16 residues. The junction had 6 bases not matched to a gene; V was cut back by 0 bases and J by 6 bases. CDR3 protein: CASSQDQQRGGDTQYF. The CDR3 coding sequence is TGTGCCAGCAGCCAAGATCAGCAGCGGGGGGGGGATACGCAGTATTTT.

This clonotype was counted many times. This chain uses TRBV7-3 with TRBJ2-2; D ambiguous. Trimming took off 5 bases at V and 6 bases at J, with 13 bases between the two ends. Germline CDR1 reads SGHTA; CDR2 reads FQGTGA. CDR3 length equals 14 residues. For the CDR3, the DNA is TGTGCCAGCAGCCCCCTTGGTGGCTCCGGGGAGCTGTTTTTT. Its protein is CASSPLGGSGELFF.

This clonotype has ten or more counts. The rearrangement links TRBV2 to TRBJ1-5; D is possibly TRBD1 (5 bases). Per germline, CDR1 SNHLY and CDR2 FYNNEI. The V gene lost 7 bases and the J gene lost 5 bases, with 18 bases spanning the gap. This CDR3 region has 15 residues. The CDR3 here is CASTERVGHDQPQHF. Written as DNA, the CDR3 is TGTGCCAGCACCGAGCGGGTGGGGCATGATCAGCCCCAGCATTTT.

This clonotype was seen many times. The chain is built from TRBV30 and TRBJ2-1; D possibly uses TRBD1 or TRBD2 (6 bases each). The CDR3 is 11 residues long. V was clipped by 4 bases and J by 8 bases, with 9 bases between them. Germline-derived CDR1 and CDR2 are GTSNPN and SVGIG (reference sequence). For the CDR3, the DNA is TGTGCCTGGAAAAGGGGGGATGAGCAGTTCTTC. Protein product: CAWKRGDEQFF. Using reference TRBV30 and TRBJ2-1 for the parts outside the CDR3, the full variable domain is SQTIHQWPATLVQPVGSPLSLECTVEGTSNPNLYWYRQAAGRGLQLLFYSVGIGQISSEVPQNLSASRPQDRQFILSSKKLLLSDSGFYLCAWKRGDEQFFGPGTRLTVL.

This clonotype was seen repeatedly, ten times or more. This chain connects TRBV10-2 to TRBJ1-1; no reliable D call. Deletions cut 3 bases from V and 1 base from J, with 6 bases between. Germline V lookup: CDR1 WSHSY, CDR2 SAAADI. The CDR3 totals 13 residues. CDR3 residues: CASSDGENTEAFF. As DNA, the CDR3 is TGCGCCAGCAGTGACGGAGAGAACACTGAAGCTTTCTTT.